Presented here are 12 T cell receptor beta chains from one specimen sequenced in a study of T cell responses to AZD1222 COVID-19 vaccine. The method was immunoSEQ multiplex PCR; TCRdb's version includes in-frame clones alone and lacks a portion of them. Here the sample spans 110,000 to 150,000 clones, approximately 93% being singletons. The starting material was peripheral blood, obtained on day 0 of MenACWY control vaccination. These receptors were collected from an adult in good health.

The chain couples TRBV19 to TRBJ2-1; TRBD2 matches at 13 bases. Germline trimming cut 4 bases from V and 3 bases from J; bases unmatched to any gene: 3. From germline, CDR1 is LNHDA and CDR2 SQIVND (reference sequence). The length of the CDR3 is 16 residues. Here the CDR3 DNA reads TGTGCCAGTAGTAGGACTAGCGGGAGTATCTACAATGAGCAGTTCTTC. This encodes CASSRTSGSIYNEQFF.

The chain employs TRBV28 and TRBJ1-5; D is undetermined. V was trimmed by 6 bases and J by 0 bases, leaving 6 bases between them. Germline lookup yields CDR1 MDHEN and CDR2 SYDVKM. This CDR3 has 13 amino acids. CDR3 in DNA: TGTGCCAGCAGGGGTTTTAGCAATCAGCCCCAGCATTTT. Protein product: CASRGFSNQPQHF. Filled out from reference TRBV28 and TRBJ1-5, the complete variable domain reads DVKVTQSSRYLVKRTGEKVFLECVQDMDHENMFWYRQDPGLGLRLIYFSYDVKMKEKGDIPEGYSVSREKKERFSLILESASTNQTSMYLCASRGFSNQPQHFGDGTRLSIL.

The V gene is TRBV2, the J gene TRBJ2-7; perhaps D is TRBD1 or TRBD2 (6 bases each). This CDR3 is built from 14 residues. Germline V gene data show CDR1 as SNHLY and CDR2 as FYNNEI. Trimming took off 3 bases at V and 7 bases at J, with 16 bases between the two ends. CDR3 residues: CASSDLRGLGEQYF. CDR3 sequence (DNA): TGTGCCAGCAGTGATCTTCGGGGGCTAGGGGAGCAGTACTTC.

The chain has TRBV4-1 and TRBJ1-1; tentatively, D is TRBD1 (5 bases). The CDR3 length is 15 residues. Germline V gene lookup returns CDR1 MGHRA and CDR2 YSYEKL. The germline V and J ends were trimmed by 6 bases and 1 base, with 15 bases remaining between them. In DNA form, the CDR3 reads TGCGCCAGCAGAGAGAGAGCAGGGTCGAACACTGAAGCTTTCTTT. Translation: CASRERAGSNTEAFF.

V usage is TRBV2 and J usage is TRBJ2-7, with TRBD1 matching over 9 bases. This CDR3 spans 15 amino acids. V lost 0 bases and J lost 4; bases outside the gene matches: 4. Germline V gene data show CDR1 as SNHLY and CDR2 as FYNNEI. The CDR3 region has the DNA TGTGCCAGCAGTGAAGCCGGGACAGGGAGATACGAGCAGTACTTC. This gives the protein CASSEAGTGRYEQYF.

This clone was recorded once. V usage is TRBV6-5 and J usage is TRBJ1-1; TRBD1 matches 9 bases. CDR1 is MNHEY, CDR2 SVGAGI, per germline. The CDR3 runs 11 residues. Germline trimming cut 6 bases from V and 10 bases from J; bases unmatched to any gene: 3. The CDR3 is CASRRQGVAFF. The CDR3 bases are TGTGCCAGCAGAAGACAGGGGGTAGCTTTCTTT.

This chain uses TRBV5-1 with TRBJ1-2, with 7 bases matching TRBD1. The germline V gene encodes CDR1 SGHRS and CDR2 YFSETQ. There are 14 residues in the CDR3. J lost 6 bases, V lost 2 bases, and 7 bases had no gene match. The CDR3 is CASSFLTTGNGYTF. DNA of the CDR3: TGCGCCAGCAGCTTTTTGACGACAGGGAATGGCTACACCTTC.

V usage is TRBV6-5 and J usage is TRBJ2-1; D uncertain. With 0 bases removed from V and 6 bases from J, the gap between germline ends came to 6 bases. The germline V gene encodes CDR1 MNHEY and CDR2 SVGAGI. This CDR3 spans 13 amino acids. The DNA for the CDR3 is TGTGCCAGCAGTTACTCGAACCGCAATGAGCAGTTCTTC. It codes for CASSYSNRNEQFF.

The J gene is TRBJ1-6, the V gene TRBV18; possible D gene TRBD1, 6 bases. The V and J ends lost 6 bases and 3 bases respectively, with 21 bases between them. There are 18 residues in the CDR3. CDR1 and CDR2 (germline): KGHSH, LQKENI. CDR3 region: CASSPNRERGYYNSPLHF. CDR3 nucleotide sequence: TGTGCCAGCTCCCCCAACAGGGAAAGGGGATACTATAATTCACCCCTCCACTTT.

This clone was counted a single time. The chain couples TRBV28 to TRBJ1-1; D might be TRBD1 (5 bases). Germline V lookup: CDR1 MDHEN, CDR2 SYDVKM. Deletions cut 2 bases from V and 1 base from J, with 11 bases between. The CDR3 spans 15 residues. The CDR3 reads CASSLRGGWNTEAFF. The CDR3 DNA follows: TGTGCCAGCAGTTTACGGGGGGGGTGGAACACTGAAGCTTTCTTT.

The chain joins TRBV9 to TRBJ2-3, with TRBD2 matching 12 bases. The germline gives CDR1 SGDLS, CDR2 YYNGEE. V lost 6 bases and J lost 4; bases outside the gene matches: 6. The CDR3 has 15 amino acids. Here the CDR3 reads CASNPLAGGPDTQYF. CDR3 DNA: TGTGCCAGCAACCCTCTAGCGGGAGGGCCAGATACGCAGTATTTT.

The genes are TRBV10-2 and TRBJ1-1, with D perhaps matching TRBD1 (6 bases). V lost 4 bases and J lost 4, with 10 bases in between. Germline-derived CDR1 and CDR2 are WSHSY and SAAADI. The CDR3 totals 13 residues. The CDR3 DNA follows: TGCGCCAGCAGTGCCAGGGGACCCACTGAAGCTTTCTTT. Translating gives CASSARGPTEAFF.